This TCR beta chain was captured by sequencing in a study of blood T cell repertoires in COVID-19. As for the study in general: Spain, Italy and the United States supplied samples that represented acute and convalescent COVID-19. The cDNA or gDNA used as material had been derived from T cells, B-cell-depleted T cells, or PBMCs.

This CDR3 spans 16 amino acids. Germline trimming cut 5 bases from V and 2 bases from J; bases unmatched to any gene: 8. Germline-derived CDR1 and CDR2 are MDHEN and SYDVKM. In the authors' workflow: Researchers report that nucleated cell counts were estimated from reference gene primer amplification. The protocol was immunoSEQ multiplex PCR, while the TCRdb copy is restricted to in-frame clones and leaves out a portion. V and J calls and clone size are as listed in that table; D and trimming were resolved from the DNA. The data contain about 150,000 clones, around three quarters of them singletons. The source material was peripheral blood. This TCR came from a man in his fifties or sixties with active or convalescent COVID-19. The rearrangement links TRBV28 to TRBJ2-3; 9 bases match TRBD2. The CDR3 bases are TGTGCCAGCAGTCCCAGCCTAGCGGGAACCACAGATACGCAGTATTTT. This sequence encodes CASSPSLAGTTDTQYF.